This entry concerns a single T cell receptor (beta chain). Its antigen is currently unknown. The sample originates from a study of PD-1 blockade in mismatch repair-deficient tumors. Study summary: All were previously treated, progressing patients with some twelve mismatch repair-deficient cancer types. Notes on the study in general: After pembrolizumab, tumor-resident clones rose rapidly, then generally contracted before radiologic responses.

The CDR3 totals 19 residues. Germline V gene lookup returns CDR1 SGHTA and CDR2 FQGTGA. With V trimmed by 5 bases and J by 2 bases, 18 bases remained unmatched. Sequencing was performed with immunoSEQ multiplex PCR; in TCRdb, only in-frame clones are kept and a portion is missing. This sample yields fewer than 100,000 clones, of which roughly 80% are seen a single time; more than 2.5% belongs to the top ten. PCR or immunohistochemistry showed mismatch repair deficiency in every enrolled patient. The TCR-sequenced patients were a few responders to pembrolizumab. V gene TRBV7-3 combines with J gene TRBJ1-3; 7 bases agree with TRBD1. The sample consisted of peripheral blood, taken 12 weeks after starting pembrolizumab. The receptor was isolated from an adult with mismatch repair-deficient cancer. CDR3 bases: TGTGCCAGCAGCGTCTCTCCGGCCGGGACAGCAGACCCTGGAAACACCATATATTTT. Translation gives CASSVSPAGTADPGNTIYF.